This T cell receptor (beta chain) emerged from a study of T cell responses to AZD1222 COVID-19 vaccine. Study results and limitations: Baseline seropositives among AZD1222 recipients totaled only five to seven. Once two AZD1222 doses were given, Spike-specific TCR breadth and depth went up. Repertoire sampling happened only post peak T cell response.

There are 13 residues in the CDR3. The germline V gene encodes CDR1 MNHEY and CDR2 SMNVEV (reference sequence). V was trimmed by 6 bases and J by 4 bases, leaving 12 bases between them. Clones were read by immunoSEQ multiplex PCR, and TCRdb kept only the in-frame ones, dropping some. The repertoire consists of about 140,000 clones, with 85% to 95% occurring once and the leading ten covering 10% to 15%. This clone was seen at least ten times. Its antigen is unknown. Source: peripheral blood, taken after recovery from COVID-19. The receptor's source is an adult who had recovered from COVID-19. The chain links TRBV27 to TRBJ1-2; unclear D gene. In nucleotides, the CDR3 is TGTGCCAGCAGCCCAAACAGTGCCTATGGCTACACCTTC. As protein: CASSPNSAYGYTF.